Below, one T cell receptor beta chain is given with its context. One junction end does not reproduce the germline sequence, and a read error may be involved. Sequencing was performed with immunoSEQ multiplex PCR; in TCRdb, only in-frame clones are kept and a portion is missing. Of around 180,000 clones in the sample, less than 85% were seen once. The entry originates in a study of blood T cell repertoires in COVID-19. On the study more broadly: T cells, B-cell-depleted T cells, or PBMCs provided the cDNA or gDNA that served as material.

Per the germline V gene, CDR1 is MDHEN and CDR2 is SYDVKM. The CDR3 covers 10 residues. Sequenced material: peripheral blood. This sequence was found in a woman older than 75 with active or convalescent COVID-19. The chain uses TRBV28 and TRBJ1-1, with D possibly TRBD1 on 6 matching bases. The CDR3 DNA sequence: TGTGCCAGCAGTTCTGGACAGTCCGCGTTT. Residues: CASSSGQSAF. The full variable domain, its missing parts supplied by reference TRBV28 and TRBJ1-1, is DVKVTQSSRYLVKRTGEKVFLECVQDMDHENMFWYRQDPGLGLRLIYFSYDVKMKEKGDIPEGYSVSREKKERFSLILESASTNQTSMYLCASSSGQSAFGQGTRLTVV.